The 8 T cell receptor beta chains below all came from one sample that was sequenced in a study of cytomegalovirus exposure and HLA in healthy donors (dated by TCRdb to the late 2010s). Libraries were built with the immunoSEQ multiplex PCR assay. For the multiplex PCR, a mixture combining 60 forward primers for TCR Vbeta segments and 13 reverse primers for TCR Jbeta segments was used. TCRdb mirrors the immuneACCESS table, restricted to in-frame sequences. Some clones are absent from its copies; in checked studies, under half trace to an unresolved V gene, and the reason for the others is unknown. The sample table holds 150,000 to 200,000 clones, of which 75% to 80% were seen once. Clones ranked in the top ten supply 0.98% of the sample. Sequenced input: PBMCs. The source is a woman aged 50 to 60 in good health and CMV-seropositive.

The V call is TRBV5-6, the J call TRBJ2-7; D gene ambiguous. In germline, CDR1 is SGHDT, CDR2 YYEEEE. Trimming pared 4 bases from V and 2 bases from J, leaving 16 bases between. CDR3 length: 15 amino acids. This CDR3 is CASSHVGLRTYEQYF. DNA for the CDR3: TGTGCCAGCAGCCACGTAGGCCTGCGGACCTACGAGCAGTACTTC.

The rearrangement joins TRBV27 to TRBJ1-5; the D gene is possibly TRBD1 (5 bases). The CDR3 contains 13 residues. CDR1 and CDR2 from the germline V gene are MNHEY and SMNVEV (reference sequence). Trimming left V 9 bases short and J 6 bases short, with 15 bases between. CDR3 bases: TGTGCCAGTTCAAGGCAGGGAGGTCAGCCCCAGCATTTT. It specifies CASSRQGGQPQHF.

The V call is TRBV7-8, the J call TRBJ1-2; 8 bases are shared with TRBD1. Germline CDR1 reads SGHVS; CDR2 reads FQNEAQ. V trimming: 4 bases; J trimming: 4 bases; junction bases outside the gene matches: 5. This CDR3 has 14 residues. The CDR3 DNA reads as TGTGCCAGCAGCTCAACACAGGGGGTCTATGGCTACACCTTC. As protein: CASSSTQGVYGYTF. The variable domain in full, completed from reference TRBV7-8 and TRBJ1-2, reads GAGVSQSPRYKVAKRGQDVALRCDPISGHVSLFWYQQALGQGPEFLTYFQNEAQLDKSGLPSDRFFAERPEGSVSTLKIQRTQQEDSAVYLCASSSTQGVYGYTFGSGTRLTVV.

The V call is TRBV4-1, the J call TRBJ1-3, with unresolved D. This CDR3 contains 18 residues. Germline loops: CDR1 MGHRA, CDR2 YSYEKL. Deletions cut 4 bases from V and 0 bases from J, with 19 bases between. CDR3 DNA sequence: TGCGCCAGCAGCCCTATTTTCGTCGGGTCCCCCTCTGGAAACACCATATATTTT. Its translation is CASSPIFVGSPSGNTIYF.

The chain employs TRBV7-9 and TRBJ1-2; D not certain. The germline V gene encodes CDR1 SEHNR and CDR2 FQNEAQ (reference sequence). V was trimmed by 1 base and J by 3 bases, leaving 9 bases between them. The CDR3 length is 14 residues. CDR3 bases: TGTGCCAGCAGCTTAGATCTAGCCGACTATGGCTACACCTTC. Its protein is CASSLDLADYGYTF.

The chain carries TRBV2 and TRBJ2-7, with 7 nucleotides matching TRBD2. The V gene's germline CDR1 is SNHLY and CDR2 FYNNEI. Unmatched junction bases numbered 16, after V lost 10 bases and J lost 4 bases. CDR3 length: 15 residues. Written as DNA, the CDR3 is TGTGCCACTAAAGTGAGGCCTAGCGGAGCTTACGAGCAGTACTTC. It yields the protein CATKVRPSGAYEQYF.

This chain links TRBV4-1 with TRBJ2-6; the D is unclear. The CDR3 extends over 16 amino acids. The V gene's germline CDR1 is MGHRA and CDR2 YSYEKL. V was clipped by 3 bases and J by 0 bases, with 9 bases between them. The CDR3 loop is CASSQLSSSGANVLTF. CDR3 bases: TGCGCCAGCAGCCAGCTCTCGAGCTCTGGGGCCAACGTCCTGACTTTC.

This chain uses TRBV19 with TRBJ1-1, with 10 nucleotides matching TRBD1. Germline CDR1 is LNHDA and CDR2 is SQIVND (reference sequence). The CDR3 is made up of 14 amino acids. J was trimmed by 4 bases and V by 5 bases; bases with no gene match: 4. As DNA, the CDR3 is TGTGCCAGTAGTCTGACAGGGGGCAGCACTGAAGCTTTCTTT. Its translation is CASSLTGGSTEAFF. Using reference TRBV19 and TRBJ1-1 for the parts outside the CDR3, the full variable domain is DGGITQSPKYLFRKEGQNVTLSCEQNLNHDAMYWYRQDPGQGLRLIYYSQIVNDFQKGDIAEGYSVSREKKESFPLTVTSAQKNPTAFYLCASSLTGGSTEAFFGQGTRLTVV.